The sequence of this T cell receptor beta chain was determined in a study of T cell responses to AZD1222 COVID-19 vaccine. Assay: immunoSEQ multiplex PCR; the TCRdb copy retains only in-frame clones and omits some. The sample comprises about 67,000 clones, roughly 84% of which are singletons, and over 20% rests with the top ten. The V end lost 5 bases, the J end lost 5 bases, and 8 bases lay between the germline ends. The CDR3 contains 12 residues. V and J are TRBV12-3 or TRBV12-4 and TRBJ2-3; no firm D call. This TCR was sampled from an adult in good health. The starting material was peripheral blood, obtained on day 0 of AZD1222 vaccination. For the CDR3, the DNA is TGTGCCAGCAGTCCCGGTGGAGATACGCAGTATTTT. Translation: CASSPGGDTQYF.